These 10 T cell receptor beta chains came from one sample sequenced in a study of shared clonotypes between healthy human individuals. Using immunoSEQ multiplex PCR, the repertoire was profiled, and TCRdb retains in-frame clones only, with some absent. The data show 650,000 to 750,000 clones, about two thirds seen once. The sequenced material came from memory CD4+ T cells sorted from blood. Indicated subset: CD45RA-negative fraction. All receptors come from a woman aged 25-40 years in good health.

This chain joins TRBV7-6 and TRBJ2-3, with TRBD1 matching 9 bases. Per germline, CDR1 SGHVS and CDR2 FNYEAQ. Losses at the gene ends were 4 bases for V and 3 bases for J; bases not matched to a gene: 11. The CDR3 has 17 amino acids. The CDR3 bases are TGTGCCAGCAGCTCACTCGGGACAGGGCCTATAACAGATACGCAGTATTTT. It translates to CASSSLGTGPITDTQYF.

The CDR3 DNA reads as TGTGCCAGCAGTGTTCAGGCTCAGCCCCAGCATTTT. Encoded protein: CASSVQAQPQHF. This chain connects TRBV28 to TRBJ1-5, with D unclear. Trimming removed 5 bases from V and 6 bases from J, with 8 bases in between. This CDR3 has 12 amino acids. From germline, CDR1 is MDHEN and CDR2 SYDVKM.

This clone was detected only a few times. The CDR3 loop reads CASSGREGEQFF. The CDR3 region has the DNA TGTGCCAGTAGCGGGAGGGAAGGGGAGCAGTTCTTC. This chain connects TRBV19 to TRBJ2-1; TRBD2 matches 8 bases. CDR3 length equals 12 residues. The trim removed 6 bases at V and 10 bases at J, leaving 5 bases unmatched. Germline CDR1 is LNHDA and CDR2 is SQIVND (reference sequence).

The J gene is TRBJ1-2, the V gene TRBV18; D uncertain. The CDR3 has 12 amino acids. V was clipped by 8 bases and J by 5 bases, with 12 bases between them. Germline CDR1 reads KGHSH; CDR2 reads LQKENI. CDR3 in DNA: TGTGCCAGCACGACCGGCTTTTATGGCTACACCTTC. It translates to CASTTGFYGYTF.

The CDR3 DNA follows: TGTGCCAGTAGCCCCCTGGGGGGGGCCTCTAGAAACATTCAGTACTTC. It is translated as CASSPLGGASRNIQYF. V gene TRBV19 combines with J gene TRBJ2-4, with D perhaps matching TRBD2 (7 bases). CDR1 LNHDA and CDR2 SQIVND come from the germline V gene (reference sequence). Between the trimmed V and J ends, which lost 6 bases and 6 bases, there was a span of 21 bases. The CDR3 is made up of 16 amino acids.

The CDR3 DNA reads as TGTGCCACCGGACAGGGGGCATTAAATCTACAAGAGACCCAGTACTTC. It codes for CATGQGALNLQETQYF. The J gene is TRBJ2-5, the V gene TRBV10-3; 11 positions match TRBD1. The V gene end was trimmed by 10 bases and the J gene end by 2 bases; junction bases not matched to a gene: 12. The CDR3 has 16 residues. Germline values: CDR1 ENHRY, CDR2 SYGVKD.

This chain links TRBV28 with TRBJ2-6; D is unclear. The CDR3 consists of 16 residues. V lost 4 bases and J 4 bases, leaving 14 bases between the germline ends. Germline CDR1 is MDHEN and CDR2 is SYDVKM. CDR3 sequence: CASSSYQSLGANVLTF. The CDR3 DNA sequence: TGTGCCAGCAGTTCTTACCAGAGTCTAGGGGCCAACGTCCTGACTTTC. Looking up the rest from reference TRBV28 and TRBJ2-6 gives the full variable domain: DVKVTQSSRYLVKRTGEKVFLECVQDMDHENMFWYRQDPGLGLRLIYFSYDVKMKEKGDIPEGYSVSREKKERFSLILESASTNQTSMYLCASSSYQSLGANVLTFGAGSRLTVL.

For this clone: At the DNA level, this CDR3 is encoded by other sequences in the same sample as well. The V gene is TRBV7-9, the J gene TRBJ2-5; D remains ambiguous. The last part of the DNA fits TRBJ2-7 better; the J call may be wrong. This CDR3 spans 12 amino acids. Germline CDR1 reads SEHNR; CDR2 reads FQNEAQ (reference sequence). CDR3 residues: CASSSTGYEQYF. The CDR3 region has the DNA TGTGCCAGCAGCTCGACTGGCTACGAGCAGTACTTC.

The chain employs TRBV27 and TRBJ2-3; maybe TRBD2 (5 bases). V gave up 5 bases and J gave up 4 bases, with 13 bases separating them. Looked up from germline, CDR1 is MNHEY and CDR2 is SMNVEV (reference sequence). This CDR3 contains 14 residues. The CDR3 sequence is CASSRNIASDTQYF. CDR3 in DNA: TGTGCCAGCAGTCGAAATATAGCGTCAGATACGCAGTATTTT.

This clone was found once. J is TRBJ2-7 and V is TRBV7-9; no clear D gene. V lost 8 bases and J 2 bases, leaving 16 bases between the germline ends. The CDR3 has 14 amino acids. Germline V gives CDR1 SEHNR, CDR2 FQNEAQ (reference sequence). Here the CDR3 DNA reads TGTGCCAGCTCCAGAGCAGGACCACCCTACGAGCAGTACTTC. Its protein product is CASSRAGPPYEQYF.